This T cell receptor beta chain was sequenced during a study of T cells after yellow fever vaccination. TCRdb itself ran the 5' RACE reads through MiXCR, one entry per CDR3 protein. The repertoire has 120,000 or so distinct CDR3 sequences, approximately 8.4% of them found once; the top ten carry almost 40%. This clonotype has at least ten counts. Trimming shortened V by 6 bases and J by 6 bases, and 2 bases separated the two germline ends. The CDR3 covers 10 residues. From germline, CDR1 is SGHTA and CDR2 FQGNSA. The genes are TRBV7-2 and TRBJ2-2, with unresolved D. Specimen: CD8+ T cells sorted from PBMCs, collected on the day of the yellow fever booster vaccination. The clonotype originates from a man aged 18 to 30 who received the YFV17D yellow fever vaccine. The CDR3 here is CASRAGELFF. The CDR3 region has the DNA TGTGCCAGCAGAGCCGGGGAGCTGTTTTTT.